The clone carrying this TCR beta chain was seen repeatedly, ten times or more. As yet, its antigen is unknown. TCRdb re-derived calls from the 5' RACE reads in MiXCR, one entry per CDR3 protein. The table records 35,000 or so distinct CDR3 sequences, around an eighth of them present only once. V lost 4 bases and J lost 12, with 22 bases in between. CDR3 size: 15 residues. The entry originates in a study of neurological immune-mediated disorders. Whole-study results and caveats: None of the CDR3 amino acid sequences of expanded clones were shared across subjects, and this suggested private repertoires in all groups.

For the unsorted libraries, 2 million PBMCs stored at -80 C served as input. The sample comprised PBMCs. The sequence was obtained from a woman aged 50 to 60 with HTLV-1-associated myelopathy (HAM/TSP). This rearrangement joins TRBV12-3 or TRBV12-4 to TRBJ1-5; D not resolved. Here the CDR3 DNA reads TGTGCCAGCAGTTCCGATTCGAAACACCACGCGATCCAGCATTTT. Its protein is CASSSDSKHHAIQHF.